The text below deals with one T cell receptor beta chain. Its recognized antigen is unknown. No base quality information exists; no much larger clone differs at one position. This record comes from a study of blood T cell repertoires in COVID-19 (dated by TCRdb to 2018 to 2021). At the level of the whole study: Samples covering the acute and convalescent phases of COVID-19 were provided by collaborators in the United States, Italy and Spain. The material from the prospective study consisted of cDNA or gDNA derived from T cells, B-cell-depleted T cells, or PBMCs. The sample metadata nearly always contained a de-identified subject ID, COVID-19 status, age in years and sex. The samples were drawn from two sources: the first 160 participants of the ongoing ImmuneRACE study, and approximately 1,300 subjects contributed by 6 global collaborators. HLA class I and class II types, where available, came from metadata supplied by the sample provider rather than from assay-based typing. A freely available public database, intended as a resource for researchers studying the immune response to SARS-CoV-2, is where the repertoires were released. Deeply sampled blood TCRbeta repertoires from subjects exposed to, actively infected with, or recovered from COVID-19 were included in the dataset.

V is shortened by 1 base, J by 2 bases, and the region joining them spans 11 bases. Taken from cysteine to phenylalanine, the CDR3 has 15 residues. Only the CDR3 region is kept as DNA, spanning 45 bases read in frame from base 1. CDR1 and CDR2 (SGHRS, YFSETQ) derive from the germline V gene. Enrolling through a virtual design, the prospective study's participants ranged in age from roughly 18 to 95 years and lived across 24 United States geographic areas. In the prospective study, participants were assigned to cohorts based on the clinical history participants reported in a screening survey and a study questionnaire. In the prospective study, whole blood, serum and a nasopharyngeal or oropharyngeal swab were collected from each participant by mobile phlebotomists. Additional blood draws and questionnaires over an approximately 2-month period could optionally be provided by prospective study participants. Before DNA extraction, prospective study blood samples were shipped either frozen or at room temperature.

TCRbeta CDR3 regions were amplified from genomic DNA using the immunoSEQ Assay, a bias-controlled multiplex PCR. The study's processing was this. The number of nucleated cells in each sample was estimated from the amplification of reference gene primers within the assay. To quantify the absolute abundance of each unique TCRbeta CDR3 rearrangement, sequence reads were collapsed and filtered. For each sample, productive Simpson clonality was calculated by taking the square root of Simpson's diversity index across productive rearrangements. Drawn from immuneACCESS, this table holds only the in-frame rearrangements with V and J called that TCRdb kept. Clones are partly lost; checked studies trace under half to an unresolved V gene and leave the rest unexplained. That table furnishes V, J and clone size, whereas the DNA furnished D and trimming. Across this sample there are hundreds of thousands of clones, with 80% seen only once. The ten largest clones capture around 7% of the sample.

The full study reports these points: Clinical and demographic metadata were provided uncurated, with the amount varying by source and participant.

The sequence came from a woman aged 40 to 55 with acute COVID-19. Here the chain combines TRBV5-1 and TRBJ2-3; a tentative D match to TRBD1 spans 6 bases. The sequenced material came from PBMCs or T cells enriched from blood (not recorded which). The CDR3 protein sequence reads: CASSLPGHNTDTQYF. The sequenced DNA: TGCGCCAGCAGCTTGCCGGGACACAACACAGATACGCAGTATTTT.